This is a list of T cell receptor beta chains from one sample in a study of regulatory T cells in long-lasting Graves disease. MiXCR, run by TCRdb on the multiplex PCR reads, gives a single entry per CDR3 protein. The profile covers hundreds of thousands of distinct CDR3 sequences, with around a fifth appearing a single time and 13% taken by the ten largest. The material was peripheral blood mononuclear cells (PBMCs), obtained when the disease was refractory, from a patient treated with antithyroid drugs. The receptors were sampled from a female donor with Graves disease. Each CDR3 is given with its conserved first and last residue. A D gene is named only where the DNA matches it firmly. Clone size, where shown, is once, few, many, or a class for clones that have expanded.

TRBD1	TRBJ1-2	TRBV6-1	many	TGTGCCAGCAAACAGGGGAGTAACTATGGCTACACCTTC	CASKQGSNYGYTF
NA	TRBJ1-2	TRBV6-5	many	TGTGCCAGCAGTTACGGCGTCAGCAATGGCTACACCTTC	CASSYGVSNGYTF
NA	TRBJ1-1	TRBV7-2	many	TGTGCCAGCAGCTTAGCAGGACGGATGAACACTGAAGCTTTCTTT	CASSLAGRMNTEAFF
NA	TRBJ2-6	TRBV12-3/TRBV12-4	many	TGTGCCAGCAGTCCCCTGATGGGGGCCAACGTCCTGACTTTC	CASSPLMGANVLTF
NA	TRBJ1-1	TRBV2	many	TGTGCCAGCACCGTGGGGACATTGAACACTGAAGCTTTCTTT	CASTVGTLNTEAFF
NA	TRBJ1-5	TRBV3-1	many	TGTGCCAGCAGCCAAGACCTCTATCAGCCCCAGCATTTT	CASSQDLYQPQHF
NA	TRBJ2-1	TRBV2	few	TGTGCCAGCAGTGAAGCTGGACTAACAAACAATGAGCAGTTCTTC	CASSEAGLTNNEQFF
NA	TRBJ1-2	TRBV27	NA	TGTGCCAGCAGTTTACAAGACAACTATGGCTACACCTTC	CASSLQDNYGYTF
TRBD1	TRBJ1-2	TRBV20-1	many	TGCAGTGCTATTAGACAGGGAGGAGAGGATTGGTATGGCTACACCTTC	CSAIRQGGEDWYGYTF
TRBD1	TRBJ1-1	TRBV28	many	TGTGCCAGCACTCTGGACAGGGAGGGGGGTGAAGCTTTCTTT	CASTLDREGGEAFF
TRBD1	TRBJ1-1	TRBV20-1	few	TGCAGTGCCCCCGGGACAGGGTATTCTGAAGCTTTCTTT	CSAPGTGYSEAFF